These 4 T cell receptor beta chains originate from one sample sequenced in a study of cytomegalovirus exposure and HLA in healthy donors. PCR was performed using 60 Vbeta and 13 Jbeta primers. Generated by immunoSEQ multiplex PCR, the TCRdb table keeps only in-frame clones and is missing some. The profile shows 150,000 to 200,000 clones, around 68% of them singletons. Sequences were obtained from PBMCs. All receptors derive from a man between 40 and 49 years old in good health and CMV-seronegative.

The chain links TRBV4-3 to TRBJ2-3, with TRBD2 as a possible D gene (6 bases). The V gene lost 0 bases and the J gene lost 1 base, with 11 bases spanning the gap. Germline CDR1 LGHNA, CDR2 YSLEER. The CDR3 extends over 16 amino acids. The CDR3 loop reads CASSQELGEGTDTQYF. The CDR3 region has the DNA TGCGCCAGCAGCCAAGAATTGGGGGAGGGCACAGATACGCAGTATTTT.

V usage is TRBV6-5 and J usage is TRBJ1-2, with D possibly TRBD1 on 6 matching bases. Looked up from germline, CDR1 is MNHEY and CDR2 is SVGAGI. Deletions cut 5 bases from V and 5 bases from J, with 18 bases between. The CDR3 has 15 residues. CDR3 in DNA: TGTGCCAGCAGTAACCGACAGGCCTTCCGTTATGGCTACACCTTC. Its protein product is CASSNRQAFRYGYTF.

This clone was seen more than once but under ten times. J is TRBJ2-7 and V is TRBV10-2, with TRBD2 matching 10 bases. The CDR3 spans 15 residues. The V gene end was trimmed by 6 bases and the J gene end by 5 bases; junction bases not matched to a gene: 10. Germline CDR1 reads WSHSY; CDR2 reads SAAADI. The CDR3 region is CASSVASGGGDEQYF. CDR3 in DNA: TGCGCCAGCAGCGTAGCTAGCGGGGGCGGCGACGAGCAGTACTTC.

J is TRBJ2-1 and V is TRBV2, with 9 bases lining up with TRBD2. V lost 2 bases and J lost 7; bases outside the gene matches: 12. Looked up from germline, CDR1 is SNHLY and CDR2 is FYNNEI. The CDR3 totals 17 residues. The DNA of the CDR3 is TGTGCCAGCAGTGAACGGTTGGCGGGAGGGCCTTGGAATGAGCAGTTCTTC. Residues: CASSERLAGGPWNEQFF. Filled out from reference TRBV2 and TRBJ2-1, the complete variable domain reads EPEVTQTPSHQVTQMGQEVILRCVPISNHLYFYWYRQILGQKVEFLVSFYNNEISEKSEIFDDQFSVERPDGSNFTLKIRSTKLEDSAMYFCASSERLAGGPWNEQFFGPGTRLTVL.